These 24 T cell receptor beta chains share one sample of origin, sequenced in a study of control samples from healthy donors and cancer patients. This table comes from immunoSEQ multiplex PCR, and its TCRdb copy is limited to in-frame clones, with some not included. Recorded for this sample: 150,000 to 200,000 clones. Sequencing input: blood. The receptors were gathered from a woman aged 30 to 39 in good health.

The rearrangement links TRBV19 to TRBJ1-6, with 8 bases fitting TRBD1. This CDR3 is 15 amino acids long. V shed 1 base, J shed 7 bases, and the junction held 3 bases outside the gene matches. Germline lookup yields CDR1 LNHDA and CDR2 SQIVND (reference sequence). CDR3 nucleotide sequence: TGTGCCAGTAGTATAGGACAGGGGTTCAATTCACCCCTCCACTTT. This encodes CASSIGQGFNSPLHF.

This rearrangement joins TRBV6-5 to TRBJ1-1; 10 bases fit TRBD1. Germline assignment: CDR1 MNHEY and CDR2 SVGAGI. J gave up 1 base and V 7 bases, and 6 bases lay outside the gene matches. The CDR3 covers 15 residues. CDR3 sequence: CASTSTGGRNTEAFF. DNA for the CDR3: TGTGCCAGCACCTCGACAGGGGGCAGGAACACTGAAGCTTTCTTT.

The chain links TRBV7-3 to TRBJ2-5, with 8 bases that match TRBD1. This CDR3 is built from 15 residues. CDR1 and CDR2 (germline): SGHTA, FQGTGA. After removal of 5 bases from V and 1 base from J, the junction contained 6 bases not matched to a gene. CDR3 nucleotides: TGTGCCAGCAGCACCGGACAGGGAATCCAAGAGACCCAGTACTTC. Amino acids: CASSTGQGIQETQYF. The variable domain in full, with the rest retrieved from reference TRBV7-3 and TRBJ2-5, is GAGVSQTPSNKVTEKGKYVELRCDPISGHTALYWYRQSLGQGPEFLIYFQGTGAADDSGLPNDRFFAVRPEGSVSTLKIQRTERGDSAVYLCASSTGQGIQETQYFGPGTRLLVL.

This chain links TRBV3-1 (or the pseudogene TRBV3-2) with TRBJ2-5; 7 nucleotides line up with TRBD1. V was clipped by 0 bases and J by 2 bases; unmatched bases: 6. This CDR3 is built from 16 residues. Germline CDR1 LGHDT, CDR2 YNNKEL (reference sequence). CDR3 region: CASSQETRGLQETQYF. The CDR3 DNA reads as TGTGCCAGCAGCCAAGAAACCAGGGGGTTACAAGAGACCCAGTACTTC.

The chain uses TRBV19 and TRBJ1-4, with 7 bases matching TRBD1. This CDR3 is built from 14 residues. V shed 7 bases, J shed 8 bases, and the junction held 10 bases outside the gene matches. CDR1 and CDR2 (germline): LNHDA, SQIVND (reference sequence). CDR3 nucleotide sequence: TGTGCCAGTAACCGAAGGGGGCAAGACGAAAAACTGTTTTTT. It codes for CASNRRGQDEKLFF.

This chain joins TRBV7-9 and TRBJ1-4; D may be TRBD1 (6 bases). The CDR3 has 15 residues. Germline V gene lookup returns CDR1 SEHNR and CDR2 FQNEAQ (reference sequence). Trimming cost V 5 bases and J 6 bases, with 16 bases left between them. The CDR3 loop is CASSPARGAHEKLFF. CDR3 bases: TGTGCCAGCAGCCCCGCTCGGGGGGCTCATGAAAAACTGTTTTTT. Supplemented by reference TRBV7-9 and TRBJ1-4, the full variable domain reads DTGVSQNPRHKITKRGQNVTFRCDPISEHNRLYWYRQTLGQGPEFLTYFQNEAQLEKSRLLSDRFSAERPKGSFSTLEIQRTEQGDSAMYLCASSPARGAHEKLFFGSGTQLSVL.

The chain has TRBV28 and TRBJ1-1; the D is unclear. Germline V gives CDR1 MDHEN, CDR2 SYDVKM. This CDR3 has 11 residues. Trimming cost V 8 bases and J 1 base, with 5 bases left between them. As DNA, the CDR3 is TGTGCCAGCTTAGGGAACACTGAAGCTTTCTTT. This translates into CASLGNTEAFF.

The chain is built from TRBV14 and TRBJ1-3; D unresolved. This CDR3 comprises 13 residues. CDR1 is SGHDN, CDR2 FVKESK, per germline. Trimming removed 3 bases at V and 0 bases at J, with 3 bases between. CDR3 region: CASSQSSGNTIYF. In DNA, the CDR3 is TGTGCCAGCAGCCAGAGCTCTGGAAACACCATATATTTT.

CDR3 DNA sequence: TGTGCCAGCAGCTCCGGACAGGGGAGAACTGAAGCTTTCTTT. As protein: CASSSGQGRTEAFF. This chain connects TRBV7-9 to TRBJ1-1; the match to TRBD1 covers 9 bases. In germline, CDR1 is SEHNR, CDR2 FQNEAQ (reference sequence). Trimming at V came to 4 bases and at J to 5 bases, leaving 5 bases not matched to a gene. The CDR3 is 14 residues long. The whole variable domain, remainder taken from reference TRBV7-9 and TRBJ1-1, is DTGVSQNPRHKITKRGQNVTFRCDPISEHNRLYWYRQTLGQGPEFLTYFQNEAQLEKSRLLSDRFSAERPKGSFSTLEIQRTEQGDSAMYLCASSSGQGRTEAFFGQGTRLTVV.

The V gene is TRBV21-1, the J gene TRBJ2-7; the table assigns TRBD2, which was not confirmed against the DNA. TRBV21-1 is given as a pseudogene. The CDR3 runs to 19 residues. Here the CDR3 DNA reads TGTGCCAGCAGCAAAAAAGGTCGTTTAGCGGGGCCGAGATCCTACGAGCAGTACTTC. The encoded protein is CASSKKGRLAGPRSYEQYF.

The chain couples TRBV9 to TRBJ1-6; D may be TRBD1 (5 bases). Trimming took 3 bases from V and 8 from J, leaving 15 bases between them. The length of the CDR3 is 15 residues. The V gene's germline CDR1 is SGDLS and CDR2 YYNGEE. CDR3 DNA: TGTGCCAGCAGCGCGGGGAGGGGTCGGGATTCACCCCTCCACTTT. Protein product: CASSAGRGRDSPLHF.

The chain joins TRBV9 to TRBJ2-2; 8 nucleotides align to TRBD2. CDR3 length equals 16 residues. Trimming cost V 0 bases and J 4 bases; bases outside gene matches: 5. CDR1 SGDLS and CDR2 YYNGEE come from the germline V gene. For the CDR3, the DNA is TGTGCCAGCAGCGTAGGCAGCGGGGGCGGCACCGGGGAGCTGTTTTTT. It translates to CASSVGSGGGTGELFF.

This sequence joins TRBV4-1 and TRBJ1-2; no firm D call. CDR3 size: 15 residues. V lost 0 bases, J lost 2 bases, and 10 bases lay in between. Germline values: CDR1 MGHRA, CDR2 YSYEKL. The CDR3 region has the DNA TGCGCCAGCAGCCAAGAGAGAAACTCGAACTATGGCTACACCTTC. Translating gives CASSQERNSNYGYTF.

This sequence joins TRBV7-2 and TRBJ1-1, with D unclear. The CDR3 runs to 13 residues. The ends were cut back, 5 bases at V and 7 bases at J, with 14 bases in the middle. CDR1 and CDR2 (germline): SGHTA, FQGNSA. The CDR3 DNA sequence: TGTGCCAGCAGCCTCGAAACGGGGTATGAAGCTTTCTTT. Its protein product is CASSLETGYEAFF.

Turning to this clone: Mismatch with germline at one junction end may stem from a read error. This rearrangement joins TRBV5-6 to TRBJ2-4; the D gene is possibly TRBD1 (6 bases). The germline gives CDR1 SGHDT, CDR2 YYEEEE. The CDR3 loop spans 15 amino acids. CDR3 nucleotides: TGTGCCAGCAGTTTGGACAGACTAGCCAAAAACATTCAGTACTTC. It is translated as CASSLDRLAKNIQYF.

The chain recombines TRBV27 with TRBJ2-7; TRBD2 aligns across 8 bases. This CDR3 is 16 amino acids long. Germline V gene data show CDR1 as MNHEY and CDR2 as SMNVEV (reference sequence). The V and J ends lost 6 bases and 2 bases, in that order; junction bases with no gene match: 12. CDR3 residues: CASSGGGKVTAYEQYF. The CDR3 DNA reads as TGTGCCAGCAGCGGGGGGGGGAAGGTTACCGCCTACGAGCAGTACTTC.

For the CDR3, the DNA is TGTGCCTGGAGTGTAGGAGGCAGGGATGAGCAGTTCTTC. Translating it yields CAWSVGGRDEQFF. The chain employs TRBV30 and TRBJ2-1, with D perhaps being TRBD1 or TRBD2 (5 bases each). The CDR3 loop spans 13 amino acids. Per the germline V gene, CDR1 is GTSNPN and CDR2 is SVGIG (reference sequence). V lost 0 bases to trimming and J lost 8 bases, with 11 bases between them.

In nucleotides, the CDR3 is TGTGCCAGCAGTTACCGAGGAACTAGCACAGATACGCAGTATTTT. Amino acids: CASSYRGTSTDTQYF. The J gene is TRBJ2-3, the V gene TRBV6-5; D is undetermined. V was cut by 2 bases and J by 0 bases, with 9 bases left in between. Germline assignment: CDR1 MNHEY and CDR2 SVGAGI. The length of the CDR3 is 15 residues.

The chain uses TRBV7-8 and TRBJ1-4, with D uncertain. The germline V gene encodes CDR1 SGHVS and CDR2 FQNEAQ. CDR3 length: 18 amino acids. Trimming took 5 bases from V and 4 from J, leaving 23 bases between them. CDR3 sequence reads: CASSPRKNVQFLNEKLFF. CDR3 nucleotide sequence: TGTGCCAGCAGCCCGCGGAAGAACGTTCAGTTCCTTAATGAAAAACTGTTTTTT.

V usage is TRBV4-2 and J usage is TRBJ2-6, with D unresolved. This CDR3 comprises 15 residues. The germline V gene encodes CDR1 LGHNA and CDR2 YNFKEQ. V lost 6 bases to trimming and J lost 4 bases, with 13 bases between them. The CDR3 DNA follows: TGTGCCAGCAGTTATTCTCAAGGGGGGGCCAACGTCCTGACTTTC. Residues: CASSYSQGGANVLTF.

The chain employs TRBV28 and TRBJ1-6; D unresolved. Trimming cost V 4 bases and J 7 bases, with 5 bases left between them. The CDR3 is 12 residues long. Germline V gene data show CDR1 as MDHEN and CDR2 as SYDVKM. The CDR3 loop reads CASSSQNSPLHF. CDR3 bases: TGTGCCAGCAGTTCACAGAATTCACCCCTCCACTTT.

V usage is TRBV23-1 and J usage is TRBJ1-2; a weak D match, TRBD1 (5 bases). TRBV23-1 is designated an ORF whose function remains uncertain. CDR3 size: 16 residues. V was pared by 3 bases and J by 6 bases, with 20 bases between. CDR3 residues: CASSHKGDGTQDGYTF. Here the CDR3 DNA reads TGCGCCAGCAGTCATAAAGGAGATGGGACTCAGGATGGCTACACCTTC.

This rearrangement joins TRBV6-5 to TRBJ1-5; 8 bases are shared with TRBD1. CDR3 length: 15 amino acids. V lost 5 bases to trimming and J lost 7 bases; unmatched junction nucleotides: 10. The germline V gene has CDR1 MNHEY and CDR2 SVGAGI. CDR3 nucleotide sequence: TGTGCCAGCAGTCCGGACAGGGCACAGGAGCAGCCCCAGCATTTT. It codes for CASSPDRAQEQPQHF.

This CDR3 is CASSVVGSFTSTDTQYF. Written as DNA, the CDR3 is TGTGCCAGCAGCGTCGTTGGGAGCTTTACTAGCACAGATACGCAGTATTTT. This sequence joins TRBV9 and TRBJ2-3; tentative D call: TRBD2 (5 bases). V gave up 2 bases and J gave up 0 bases, with 16 bases separating them. The CDR3 sequence is 17 residues long. Germline V gene data show CDR1 as SGDLS and CDR2 as YYNGEE. Based on the CDR3 plus reference TRBV9 and TRBJ2-3, the full variable domain is DSGVTQTPKHLITATGQRVTLRCSPRSGDLSVYWYQQSLDQGLQFLIQYYNGEERAKGNILERFSAQQFPDLHSELNLSSLELGDSALYFCASSVVGSFTSTDTQYFGPGTRLTVL.